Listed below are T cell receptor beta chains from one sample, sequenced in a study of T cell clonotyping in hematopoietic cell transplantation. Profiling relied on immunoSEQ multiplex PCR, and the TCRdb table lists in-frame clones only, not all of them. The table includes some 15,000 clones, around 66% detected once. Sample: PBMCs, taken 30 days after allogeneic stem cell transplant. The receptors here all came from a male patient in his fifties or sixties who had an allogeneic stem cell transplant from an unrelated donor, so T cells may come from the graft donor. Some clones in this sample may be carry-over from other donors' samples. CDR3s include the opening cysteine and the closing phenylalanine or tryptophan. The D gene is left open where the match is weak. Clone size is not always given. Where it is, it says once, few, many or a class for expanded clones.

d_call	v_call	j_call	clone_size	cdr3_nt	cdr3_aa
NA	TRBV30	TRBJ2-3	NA	TGTGCCTGGAGTGTGGGTCAAACAGATACGCAGTATTTT	CAWSVGQTDTQYF
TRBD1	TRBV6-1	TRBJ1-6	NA	TGTGCCAGCAGTGAAAACAGGGGGAGGTCTTGGGCGATCCACTTT	CASSENRGRSWAIHF
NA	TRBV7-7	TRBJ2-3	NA	TGTGCTAGCAGCCGGGCCGTCGCAGATACGCAGTATTTT	CASSRAVADTQYF
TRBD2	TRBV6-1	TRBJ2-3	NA	TGTGCCAGCAGTGGATCTAGCGGGGGGGCAGATACGCAGTATTTT	CASSGSSGGADTQYF
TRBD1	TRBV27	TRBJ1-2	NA	TGTGCCAGCAGCAGACAAAGGACAGGGGACTATGGCTACACCTTC	CASSRQRTGDYGYTF
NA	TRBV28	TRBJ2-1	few	TGTGCCAGCAGTGTTGACCAACAATGGTTCTTC	CASSVDQQWFF
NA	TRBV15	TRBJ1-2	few	TGTGCCACCAGCAGAGAGGAGGGGGATGGCTACACCTTC	CATSREEGDGYTF
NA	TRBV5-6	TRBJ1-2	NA	TGTGCCAGCAGCTTCGCCCGCTATGGCTACACCTTC	CASSFARYGYTF
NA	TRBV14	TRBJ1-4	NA	TGTGCCAGCAGCCAAGTTGTGACAACTAATGAAAAACTGTTTTTT	CASSQVVTTNEKLFF
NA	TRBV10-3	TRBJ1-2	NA	TGTGCCATCAGTGGGACACCCAACTATGGCTACACCTTC	CAISGTPNYGYTF
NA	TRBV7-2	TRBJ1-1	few	TGTGCCAGCAGCCCGGAGCGGGGCACTGAAGCTTTCTTT	CASSPERGTEAFF
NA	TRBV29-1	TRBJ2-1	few	TGCAGCGTTGGACAGCACATGGGCAATGAGCAGTTCTTC	CSVGQHMGNEQFF